Sequencing of this T cell receptor beta chain was carried out in a study of T cell therapy after organ transplantation. Whole-study context: T cells were expanded about two weeks with 30 CMV class I/II epitopes. CMV-specific T cells, median 1.92 x 10^8, were given as 2 to 6 intravenous infusions.

The CDR3 extends over 14 amino acids. Trimming removed 6 bases from V and 5 bases from J, with 18 bases in between. Germline V gene data show CDR1 as SGHRS and CDR2 as YFSETQ. Libraries were prepared by immunoSEQ multiplex PCR; TCRdb keeps only in-frame clonotypes and omits some of them. The table has 50,000 or so clones, 85% to 95% seen once. Study-level findings and limits: Post-therapy CD8 clonality change correlated inversely with pretherapy clonality. Effects of concurrent antirejection and antiviral medications were not evaluable.

As concerns this clone: The antigen remains undetermined.

This clonotype was obtained from a human patient who had received a solid organ transplant and had CMV disease. The V call is TRBV5-1, the J call TRBJ2-7, with TRBD2 as a possible D gene (5 bases). The sequencing used CD8+ T cells from blood, collected before autologous CMV-specific T cell therapy. The CDR3 reads CASTLGSIRDEQYF. The CDR3 nucleotides are TGCGCCAGCACCCTGGGGAGCATAAGGGACGAGCAGTACTTC.